The 11 T cell receptor beta chains reported below all come from one sample, sequenced in a study of PD-L1 blockade in urothelial cancer. Sequenced by immunoSEQ multiplex PCR; TCRdb stores in-frame clones only, minus some. The sample contains under 55,000 clones, over 75% of which appear only once. Sequences were derived from PBMCs, sampled around atezolizumab (anti-PD-L1) treatment. These receptors came from a man aged 35 to 55 with urothelial cancer.

The chain combines TRBV9 with TRBJ2-1, with D hard to call. Trimming left V 3 bases short and J 8 bases short, with 12 bases between. Germline CDR1 is SGDLS and CDR2 is YYNGEE. The CDR3 contains 13 residues. CDR3 sequence (DNA): TGTGCCAGCAGCGGACGATCTCAGGATGAGCAGTTCTTC. Translated: CASSGRSQDEQFF.

The V gene is TRBV6-1, the J gene TRBJ1-1; D ambiguous. Trimming removed 2 bases at V and 4 bases at J, with 11 bases between. Germline CDR1 and CDR2: MNHNS and SASEGT. CDR3 length: 14 residues. The CDR3 coding sequence is TGTGCCAGCAGTGAATATCGGAGTGGCACTGAAGCTTTCTTT. Translating gives CASSEYRSGTEAFF.

The V gene is TRBV19, the J gene TRBJ1-1; D might be TRBD1 (5 bases). The CDR3 sequence is 13 residues long. V was shortened by 6 bases and J by 6 bases, with 14 bases between the two germline ends. Germline CDR1 reads LNHDA; CDR2 reads SQIVND (reference sequence). CDR3 coding DNA: TGTGCCAGTAGGCTTATACAGGCCCCTGAAGCTTTCTTT. Translated: CASRLIQAPEAFF.

The V call is TRBV30, the J call TRBJ2-7; D remains unclear. Between the trimmed V and J ends, which lost 2 bases and 7 bases, there was a span of 15 bases. Germline loops: CDR1 GTSNPN, CDR2 SVGIG (reference sequence). This CDR3 is built from 13 residues. The CDR3 loop reads CAWSNTWFGEQYF. The CDR3, as DNA: TGTGCCTGGAGTAACACCTGGTTCGGGGAGCAGTACTTC.

V gene TRBV7-8 combines with J gene TRBJ1-1; D is unresolved. CDR1 and CDR2 from the germline V gene are SGHVS and FQNEAQ. V was trimmed by 5 bases and J by 2 bases, leaving 15 bases between them. This CDR3 has 15 amino acids. DNA of the CDR3: TGTGCCAGCAGCCCCCCTGGCATACAAAACACTGAAGCTTTCTTT. Translation: CASSPPGIQNTEAFF.

V is TRBV5-1 and J is TRBJ2-7, with D perhaps TRBD2 (6 bases). The CDR3 runs to 18 residues. The germline V gene encodes CDR1 SGHRS and CDR2 YFSETQ. With 4 bases removed from V and 4 bases from J, the gap between germline ends came to 27 bases. The CDR3 nucleotides read TGCGCCAGCAGCCCCGGTAGCGGTGGGGGTTCATCTGAATACGAGCAGTACTTC. This codes for CASSPGSGGGSSEYEQYF.

The genes are TRBV5-4 and TRBJ2-7; tentatively, D is TRBD1 (6 bases). From germline, CDR1 is SGHNT and CDR2 YYREEE (reference sequence). The length of the CDR3 is 15 residues. Deletions cut 1 base from V and 2 bases from J, with 13 bases between. CDR3 nucleotide sequence: TGTGCCAGCAGCTTGAGTACAGGGTTCCCCTACGAGCAGTACTTC. It yields the protein CASSLSTGFPYEQYF.

This clone was found a few times. V and J are TRBV27 and TRBJ2-7; D is ambiguous. Trimming took 5 bases from V and 3 from J, leaving 11 bases between them. The CDR3 has 13 amino acids. Looked up from germline, CDR1 is MNHEY and CDR2 is SMNVEV (reference sequence). DNA of the CDR3: TGTGCCAGCAGTCCAAAAGACATCTACGAGCAGTACTTC. Its protein product is CASSPKDIYEQYF.

Details on this clone: Its ends do not fully match the called genes, so a read error is possible. The J gene is TRBJ2-3, the V gene TRBV7-2, with TRBD2 matching 10 bases. The CDR3 totals 15 residues. Germline V gene data show CDR1 as SGHTA and CDR2 as FQGNSA. CDR3 sequence: CASSLAGVGPDTQYF. Written as DNA, the CDR3 is TGTGCCAGCAGCCTAGCGGGAGTCGGCCCAGATACGCAGTATTTT.

This chain links TRBV25-1 with TRBJ2-1, with TRBD2 matching 10 bases. J gave up 6 bases and V 2 bases, and 4 bases lay outside the gene matches. The CDR3 has 15 amino acids. Looked up from germline, CDR1 is MGHDK and CDR2 is SYGVNS. The CDR3 DNA sequence: TGTGCCAGCAGTGAACCTAGACTAGCGGGCAATGAGCAGTTCTTC. Residues: CASSEPRLAGNEQFF.

The chain uses TRBV18 and TRBJ2-7, with 10 bases that match TRBD1. This CDR3 is 15 amino acids long. J gave up 6 bases and V 2 bases, and 7 bases lay outside the gene matches. The V gene's germline CDR1 is KGHSH and CDR2 LQKENI. The CDR3 loop is CASSPLGTGEAEQYF. In nucleotides, the CDR3 is TGTGCCAGCTCACCATTAGGGACAGGGGAGGCCGAGCAGTACTTC. The full variable domain, in which reference TRBV18 and TRBJ2-7 provide the parts outside the CDR3, is NAGVMQNPRHLVRRRGQEARLRCSPMKGHSHVYWYRQLPEEGLKFMVYLQKENIIDESGMPKERFSAEFPKEGPSILRIQQVVRGDSAAYFCASSPLGTGEAEQYFGPGTRLTVT.